This T cell receptor (beta chain) was observed in a study of cytomegalovirus exposure and HLA in healthy donors. Study details: Of the donors genotyped, several hundred in all, around 76% fell in the Caucasian-associated ancestry cluster.

About this clone itself: No antigen is known for it.

Study-wide points: Reportedly, diagnosis of cytomegalovirus status by the classifier showed high specificity and sensitivity.

Vbeta (60) and Jbeta (13) primers were used in the PCR. Sequencing was performed with immunoSEQ multiplex PCR; in TCRdb, only in-frame clones are kept and a portion is missing. The table shows roughly 100,000 clones, with about 83% occurring only once. The sample comprised PBMCs. The TCR originated in a female donor in good health and CMV-seropositive.

In DNA form, the CDR3 reads TGCGCCAGCAGCTCCTTTGGACAGGGCTACGAGCAGTACTTC. It specifies CASSSFGQGYEQYF. The gene calls are TRBV5-1 and TRBJ2-5; 8 bases are a match to TRBD1. The last part of the DNA fits TRBJ2-7 better; the J call may be wrong. This CDR3 region has 14 residues. The V gene's germline CDR1 is SGHRS and CDR2 YFSETQ.